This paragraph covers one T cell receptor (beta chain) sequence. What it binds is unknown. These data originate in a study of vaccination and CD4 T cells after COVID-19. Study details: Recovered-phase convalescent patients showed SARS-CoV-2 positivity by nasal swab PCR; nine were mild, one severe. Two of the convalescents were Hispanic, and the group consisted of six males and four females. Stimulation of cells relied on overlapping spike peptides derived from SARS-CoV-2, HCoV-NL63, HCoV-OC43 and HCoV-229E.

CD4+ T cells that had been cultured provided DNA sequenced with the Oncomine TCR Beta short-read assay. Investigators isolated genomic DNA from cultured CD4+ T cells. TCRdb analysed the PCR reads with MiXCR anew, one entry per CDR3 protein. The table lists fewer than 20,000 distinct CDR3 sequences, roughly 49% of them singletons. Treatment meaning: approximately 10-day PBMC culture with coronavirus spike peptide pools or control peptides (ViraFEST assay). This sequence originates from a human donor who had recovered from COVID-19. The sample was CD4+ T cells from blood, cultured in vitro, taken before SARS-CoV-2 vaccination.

The CDR3 here is CASSGTGGWGDSHEQFF. In nucleotides, the CDR3 is TGTGCCAGCAGTGGGACAGGGGGCTGGGGAGATAGCCATGAGCAGTTCTTC. The chain carries TRBV6-1 and TRBJ2-1; 11 nucleotides match TRBD1. Germline V CDR1 and CDR2: MNHNS, SASEGT. CDR3 size: 17 residues. The V and J ends lost 4 bases and 8 bases, in that order; junction bases with no gene match: 13.